A single sample gave rise to the 21 T cell receptor beta chains below, sequenced in a study of blood T cells in healthy people across ages. It was with a sample-barcoded 5' primer and a J-beta primer mix that a second PCR of about 7 to 12 cycles was run. MiXCR, applied by TCRdb to the 5' RACE reads, yields one record per CDR3 protein. The data show roughly 1.6 million distinct CDR3 sequences, around 36% seen once. Sequences were obtained from blood. These TCRs come from a young woman in good health.

Only a few counts were recorded for this clonotype. The chain links TRBV29-1 to TRBJ2-3, with 8 bases identical to TRBD1. The CDR3 extends over 13 amino acids. The junction had 1 base not matched to a gene; V was cut back by 3 bases and J by 2 bases. Germline-derived CDR1 and CDR2 are SQVTM and ANQGSEA. CDR3 loop: CSVDRGHTDTQYF. DNA for the CDR3: TGCAGCGTTGACAGGGGGCACACAGATACGCAGTATTTT.

The chain employs TRBV20-1 and TRBJ1-6, with 7 bases aligning to TRBD1. Germline CDR1 reads DFQATT; CDR2 reads SNEGSKA (reference sequence). The CDR3 consists of 16 residues. Trimming removed 0 bases from V and 4 bases from J; junction bases left unmatched: 6. This CDR3 reads CSARDRQGGYNSPLHF. The CDR3 nucleotides are TGCAGTGCTAGAGATAGGCAGGGGGGTTATAATTCACCCCTCCACTTT.

The chain recombines TRBV6-1 with TRBJ1-2, with 12 bases matching TRBD1. CDR1 and CDR2 from the germline V gene are MNHNS and SASEGT. After removal of 4 bases from V and 7 bases from J, the junction contained 4 bases not matched to a gene. The CDR3 runs 14 residues. The chain's CDR3 is CASSAGTGGRGYTF. The CDR3 DNA follows: TGTGCCAGCAGTGCCGGGACAGGGGGCCGTGGCTACACCTTC.

The V gene is TRBV5-1, the J gene TRBJ2-3; 14 bases align to TRBD2. The CDR3 totals 17 residues. Looked up from germline, CDR1 is SGHRS and CDR2 is YFSETQ. V lost 4 bases and J lost 4; bases outside the gene matches: 8. The CDR3 DNA reads TGCGCCAGCAGCCAGGGGACTAGCGGGAGAGGAGCAGATACGCAGTATTTT. The encoded protein is CASSQGTSGRGADTQYF.

The chain employs TRBV9 and TRBJ2-3; TRBD2 agrees at 9 bases. There are 16 residues in the CDR3. V trimming: 2 bases; J trimming: 5 bases; junction bases outside the gene matches: 9. CDR1 and CDR2 (germline): SGDLS, YYNGEE. The CDR3 reads CASSVSGGPAGDTQYF. In DNA, the CDR3 is TGTGCCAGCAGCGTTAGCGGGGGTCCGGCGGGAGATACGCAGTATTTT.

This sequence joins TRBV9 and TRBJ1-2; TRBD1 agrees at 7 bases. Looked up from germline, CDR1 is SGDLS and CDR2 is YYNGEE. This CDR3 region has 14 residues. V shed 3 bases and J 5 bases; nucleotides not matched to a gene: 7. As DNA, the CDR3 is TGTGCCAGCAGCGGTCATCAGGGGGGTTATGGCTACACCTTC. This gives the protein CASSGHQGGYGYTF.

The rearrangement links TRBV19 to TRBJ2-3; D may be TRBD1 (6 bases). V lost 10 bases and J 2 bases, leaving 16 bases between the germline ends. The CDR3 runs 14 residues. The germline V gene encodes CDR1 LNHDA and CDR2 SQIVND (reference sequence). CDR3 DNA: TGTGCCACTAAAGGACAGTATATCACAGATACGCAGTATTTT. Its protein product is CATKGQYITDTQYF.

In its sample, this clonotype was seen many times. The V gene is TRBV29-1, the J gene TRBJ2-5; possibly TRBD2 for D (5 bases). The CDR3 sequence is 17 residues long. Deletions cut 8 bases from V and 5 bases from J, with 30 bases between. Germline V CDR1 and CDR2: SQVTM, ANQGSEA. The chain's CDR3 is CSTKSRFYSEVGETQYF. CDR3 DNA: TGCAGCACAAAGAGCCGGTTCTATAGCGAAGTGGGTGAGACCCAGTACTTC.

The chain combines TRBV2 with TRBJ2-5, with no clear D. The CDR3 extends over 14 amino acids. V was clipped by 3 bases and J by 4 bases, with 12 bases between them. CDR1 and CDR2 from the germline V gene are SNHLY and FYNNEI. CDR3 DNA sequence: TGTGCCAGCAGTGACTTGTCCCTACTAGAGACCCAGTACTTC. Amino acid sequence: CASSDLSLLETQYF.

In regard to this clonotype: Just one base apart from a much larger clone, this may be a read error. The V call is TRBV12-3 or TRBV12-4, the J call TRBJ2-5, with TRBD2 identical over 12 bases. The CDR3 is 15 residues long. CDR3 region: CASRGTSGLRETRYF. CDR3 bases: TGTGCCAGCAGAGGGACTAGCGGGTTGAGAGAGACCCGGTACTTC.

This clonotype has a handful of counts. This chain links TRBV3-1 with TRBJ2-1; 8 nucleotides align to TRBD1. Germline V gene lookup returns CDR1 LGHDT and CDR2 YNNKEL (reference sequence). This CDR3 has 13 amino acids. V was clipped by 3 bases and J by 5 bases; unmatched bases: 0. CDR3 DNA sequence: TGTGCCAGCAGCCAGACAGGGGACAATGAGCAGTTCTTC. Translating it yields CASSQTGDNEQFF.

J is TRBJ2-1 and V is TRBV20-1; possibly TRBD2 for D (6 bases). This CDR3 is 14 amino acids long. Germline CDR1 reads DFQATT; CDR2 reads SNEGSKA (reference sequence). CDR3 in DNA: TGCAGCCATAGCGGTCGAGCCTCCTACAATGAGCAGTTCTTC. Translation: CSHSGRASYNEQFF.

This clonotype showed up just a few times. V and J are TRBV20-1 and TRBJ2-3, with D perhaps matching TRBD1 (6 bases). The CDR3 length is 13 residues. Germline lookup yields CDR1 DFQATT and CDR2 SNEGSKA (reference sequence). The CDR3: CSSTHREADTQYF. CDR3 bases: TGCAGCTCCACCCACAGGGAAGCAGATACGCAGTATTTT.

This rearrangement joins TRBV7-2 to TRBJ1-6, with 9 positions matching TRBD1. V trimming: 6 bases; J trimming: 9 bases; junction bases outside the gene matches: 6. Germline CDR1 and CDR2: SGHTA and FQGNSA. The length of the CDR3 is 14 residues. CDR3 DNA sequence: TGTGCCAGCAGACAGGGGGCTGGGGTTTCACCCCTCCACTTT. This codes for CASRQGAGVSPLHF.

The chain joins TRBV29-1 to TRBJ1-1; no reliable D call. There are 13 residues in the CDR3. Germline CDR1 and CDR2: SQVTM and ANQGSEA. V lost 4 bases and J 6 bases, leaving 15 bases between the germline ends. The CDR3 protein is CSVVRRLRAEAFF. The DNA for the CDR3 is TGCAGCGTTGTTAGGCGGCTACGTGCTGAAGCTTTCTTT. The complete variable domain, with remaining parts taken from reference TRBV29-1 and TRBJ1-1, reads SAVISQKPSRDICQRGTSLTIQCQVDSQVTMMFWYRQQPGQSLTLIATANQGSEATYESGFVIDKFPISRPNLTFSTLTVSNMSPEDSSIYLCSVVRRLRAEAFFGQGTRLTVV.

The chain carries TRBV6-2 or TRBV6-3 and TRBJ2-7; D ambiguous. The ends were cut back, 6 bases at V and 0 bases at J, with 15 bases in the middle. Looked up from germline, CDR1 is MNHEY and CDR2 is SVGEGT. CDR3 length equals 15 residues. The chain's CDR3 is CASREFSGVSYEQYF. The CDR3 DNA sequence: TGTGCCAGCAGGGAATTCTCGGGTGTCTCCTACGAGCAGTACTTC.

V and J are TRBV7-9 and TRBJ2-7; tentative D call: TRBD1 (6 bases). Germline CDR1 is SEHNR and CDR2 is FQNEAQ (reference sequence). V lost 2 bases, J lost 3 bases, and 20 bases lay in between. The CDR3 consists of 17 residues. CDR3 residues: CASSLPPTVKDSYEQYF. CDR3 sequence (DNA): TGTGCCAGCAGCTTACCTCCGACTGTTAAGGACAGCTACGAGCAGTACTTC.

Ten or more counts support this clonotype. The chain links TRBV6-2 or TRBV6-3 to TRBJ2-5; 12 nucleotides align to TRBD2. The CDR3 is made up of 16 amino acids. CDR1 is MNHEY, CDR2 SVGEGT, per germline. Trimming cost V 6 bases and J 2 bases; bases outside gene matches: 7. CDR3 in DNA: TGTGCCAGCAGACCTCGACTAGCGGGGGTACAAGAGACCCAGTACTTC. Translating it yields CASRPRLAGVQETQYF.

The sample holds a few counts of this clonotype. This chain joins TRBV29-1 and TRBJ1-1; 7 nucleotides line up with TRBD1. CDR3 length equals 13 residues. V was clipped by 8 bases and J by 0 bases; unmatched bases: 6. Germline lookup yields CDR1 SQVTM and CDR2 ANQGSEA. CDR3 nucleotide sequence: TGCAGCTCCCGGACAGGAATGAACACTGAAGCTTTCTTT. It yields the protein CSSRTGMNTEAFF. The whole variable domain, remainder taken from reference TRBV29-1 and TRBJ1-1, is SAVISQKPSRDICQRGTSLTIQCQVDSQVTMMFWYRQQPGQSLTLIATANQGSEATYESGFVIDKFPISRPNLTFSTLTVSNMSPEDSSIYLCSSRTGMNTEAFFGQGTRLTVV.

V is TRBV2 and J is TRBJ2-1; TRBD2 matches 14 bases. Germline V lookup: CDR1 SNHLY, CDR2 FYNNEI. V lost 7 bases to trimming and J lost 14 bases; unmatched junction nucleotides: 10. The CDR3 spans 14 residues. The CDR3 coding sequence is TGTGCCAGCACCGGGACTAGCGGGAGCTCTAATGAGTTCTTC. Encoded protein: CASTGTSGSSNEFF.

A word on this clonotype: Sequence at one end of the junction differs from germline and may be a read error. The chain uses TRBV13 and TRBJ2-7, with a weak D call TRBD2 (5 bases). The DNA end is more similar to TRBJ2-5, so the J call may be wrong. Germline values: CDR1 PRHDT, CDR2 FYEKMQ (reference sequence). CDR3 size: 14 residues. Written as DNA, the CDR3 is TGTGCCAGTAGCTTAGTGGGGAGCAGAGGGACCCAGTACTTC. This sequence encodes CASSLVGSRGTQYF.